A selection of T cell receptor beta chains follows, all from one sample in a study of blood T cells in healthy people across ages. TCRdb used MiXCR to reprocess the 5' RACE reads, holding one entry per CDR3 protein. The sample records some 1 million distinct CDR3 sequences, 45% being singletons. The sample comprised blood. All receptors derive from a woman aged 55-70 years in good health. The CDR3 runs from the conserved cysteine through the conserved F or W. The D gene is left open where the match is weak. Rows give clone size only sometimes, using once, few, many, or a class for an expanded clone.

abundance | d_gene | j_gene | v_gene | CDR3nt | CDR3aa
NA | NA | TRBJ2-1 | TRBV3-1 | TGTGCCAGCAGCCTGGAGCCCCCTCGGGGGCAGTTCTTC | CASSLEPPRGQFF
NA | NA | TRBJ1-5 | TRBV24-1 | TGTGCCACCAGTGATTTTAAGGGACGGGATCAGCCCCAGCATTTT | CATSDFKGRDQPQHF
NA | TRBD2 | TRBJ2-1 | TRBV27 | TGTGCCAGCAGCCCGGGAGGGTCGTACTCCTACAATGAGCAGTTCTTC | CASSPGGSYSYNEQFF
few | TRBD1 | TRBJ1-2 | TRBV6-1 | TGTGCCAGCAGTGACAGGGGGCAAGCGCGTGGCTACACCTTC | CASSDRGQARGYTF
once | NA | TRBJ2-3 | TRBV5-6 | TGTGCCAGCAGCTTGGGCCCGGAGTGGTATTTT | CASSLGPEWYF
NA | TRBD2 | TRBJ2-2 | TRBV12-3/TRBV12-4 | TGTGCCAGCAGTGCCTGGCTAGCGGGGATGAACACCGGGGAGCTGTTTTTT | CASSAWLAGMNTGELFF
NA | NA | TRBJ2-3 | TRBV9 | TGTGCCAGCAGCGTAATACTAACAGATACGCAGTATTTT | CASSVILTDTQYF
NA | NA | TRBJ2-1 | TRBV20-1 | TGCAGTGCTAGAGGAGCGAGGGCGAATGAGCAGTTCTTC | CSARGARANEQFF
NA | NA | TRBJ2-3 | TRBV24-1 | TGTGCCACCAGTGATCCGTCCAGGCTGCTCACAGATACGCAGTATTTT | CATSDPSRLLTDTQYF
NA | TRBD2 | TRBJ2-1 | TRBV20-1 | TGCAGTGCTAGAGCCCCGCCCGGGACTAGCGGGAGATTTGAGCAGTTCTTC | CSARAPPGTSGRFEQFF
NA | NA | TRBJ1-1 | TRBV12-3/TRBV12-4 | TGTGCCAGCAGTCAAGGAGGCCCAGGGAGTCGAACTGAAGCTTTCTTT | CASSQGGPGSRTEAFF
NA | NA | TRBJ2-7 | TRBV7-9 | TGTGCCAGCAGCTGGATAGGGTCGCAAATTTACGAGCAGTACTTC | CASSWIGSQIYEQYF
NA | NA | TRBJ2-1 | TRBV28 | TGTGCCAGCAGGGTTGTAGATGAGCAGTTCTTC | CASRVVDEQFF
NA | TRBD2 | TRBJ2-1 | TRBV7-2 | TGTGCCAGCAGGAAAGGGGGACTAGCAGGCTCCTACAATGAGCAGTTCTTC | CASRKGGLAGSYNEQFF
NA | NA | TRBJ1-2 | TRBV24-1 | TGTGCCACCAGTGATTTAGGGGTCAGTCCCACCTTC | CATSDLGVSPTF
once | NA | TRBJ2-7 | TRBV20-1 | TGCAGTCCCGGATTGGAAGGTGGCTACGAGCAGTACTTC | CSPGLEGGYEQYF
few | NA | TRBJ2-1 | TRBV10-3 | TGTGCCATCAGTGAGTCCCCGGGAGACAATGAGCAGTTCTTC | CAISESPGDNEQFF